This TCR beta chain stems from a study of identical twins. General observations from the study: In monozygotic twins, models underestimated the sharing of out-of-frame TCR alpha. The study reached conclusions through statistical analysis that was cross-sectional, not following the same donors.

V was clipped by 2 bases and J by 5 bases, with 6 bases between them. CDR1 is SGHDN, CDR2 FVKESK, per germline. The CDR3 extends over 12 amino acids. Template switching introduced a universal primer site, and the cDNA bore unique molecular identifiers. Each CDR3 protein gets one entry after TCRdb re-called the 5' RACE reads with MiXCR. The sample consists of 200,000 to 250,000 distinct CDR3 sequences, under 10% of them appearing once. This clonotype was recorded many times. Its antigen is still unknown. These data were also filed under a second study, of yellow fever vaccine responses in identical twins.

The source of this sequence is a woman in her late teens or twenties in good health. The sequenced material came from memory (CD45RO+) T cells sorted from blood. V is TRBV14 and J is TRBJ2-5, with D unresolved. CDR3 region: CASSQSAETQYF. The CDR3 DNA sequence: TGTGCCAGCAGCCAATCCGCCGAGACCCAGTACTTC.